The entry below gives a single TCR beta chain sequence along with its context. This entry belongs to a study of T-cell reconstitution after alpha-beta-depleted transplantation in children. Researchers prepared the TCRbeta library using unique molecular identifiers, the study reports. One entry per CDR3 protein, called by TCRdb with MiXCR from the PCR reads. The sample shows 200,000 to 250,000 distinct CDR3 sequences, approximately 8.4% of them seen only once. The germline CDR1 and CDR2 sequences are LGHNA and YSLEER. V lost 5 bases and J lost 9; bases outside the gene matches: 7. The CDR3 length is 13 residues.

The sample in question was PBMCs, mostly from graft donor cells, obtained 360 days after TCRalphabeta/CD19-depleted stem cell transplant. The chain combines TRBV4-3 with TRBJ2-1, with 7 bases identical to TRBD1. This TCR was recovered from a male patient between 2 and 10 years old who had a stem cell transplant for acute myeloid leukemia, so the T cells may come from the graft donor. The CDR3 DNA follows: TGCGCCAGCAGCTACATAGACAGGGCTGAGCAGTTCTTC. Translation gives CASSYIDRAEQFF.